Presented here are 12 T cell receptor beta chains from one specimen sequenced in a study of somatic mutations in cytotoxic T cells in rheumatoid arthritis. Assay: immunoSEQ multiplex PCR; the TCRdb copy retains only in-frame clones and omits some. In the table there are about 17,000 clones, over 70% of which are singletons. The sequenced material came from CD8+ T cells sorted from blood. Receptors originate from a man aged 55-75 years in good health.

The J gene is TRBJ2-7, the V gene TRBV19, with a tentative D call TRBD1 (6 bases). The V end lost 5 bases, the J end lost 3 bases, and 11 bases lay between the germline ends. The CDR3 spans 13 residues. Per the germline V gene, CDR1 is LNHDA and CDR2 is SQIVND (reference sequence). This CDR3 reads CASSSVRGYEQYF. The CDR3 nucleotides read TGTGCCAGTAGTTCCGTCAGGGGCTACGAGCAGTACTTC.

In DNA form, the CDR3 reads TGCGCCAGCAGCCAAGCAGACAGCCCTTATGGCTACACCTTC. Its translation is CASSQADSPYGYTF. The chain employs TRBV4-1 and TRBJ1-2; possible D gene TRBD1, 5 bases. CDR1 and CDR2 (germline): MGHRA, YSYEKL. This CDR3 is built from 14 residues. V lost 1 base and J 5 bases, leaving 11 bases between the germline ends.

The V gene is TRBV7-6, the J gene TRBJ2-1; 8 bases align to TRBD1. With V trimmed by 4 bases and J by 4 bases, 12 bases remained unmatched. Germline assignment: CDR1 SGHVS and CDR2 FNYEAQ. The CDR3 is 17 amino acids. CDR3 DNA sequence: TGTGCCAGCAGCTCCCCTGGGACAGGACCGAAGTACAATGAGCAGTTCTTC. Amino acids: CASSSPGTGPKYNEQFF. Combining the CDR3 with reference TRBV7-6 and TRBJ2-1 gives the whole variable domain GAGVSQSPRYKVTKRGQDVALRCDPISGHVSLYWYRQALGQGPEFLTYFNYEAQQDKSGLPNDRFSAERPEGSISTLTIQRTEQRDSAMYRCASSSPGTGPKYNEQFFGPGTRLTVL.

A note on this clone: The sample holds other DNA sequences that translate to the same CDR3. The CDR3 DNA is TGTGCCAGCAGTTCCGCGACAGGGGGCGGCTATGGCTACACCTTC. The encoded protein is CASSSATGGGYGYTF. This sequence joins TRBV27 and TRBJ1-2; 10 nucleotides agree with TRBD1. CDR1 and CDR2 from the germline V gene are MNHEY and SMNVEV (reference sequence). The CDR3 is 15 amino acids. J lost 4 bases, V lost 4 bases, and 6 bases had no gene match.

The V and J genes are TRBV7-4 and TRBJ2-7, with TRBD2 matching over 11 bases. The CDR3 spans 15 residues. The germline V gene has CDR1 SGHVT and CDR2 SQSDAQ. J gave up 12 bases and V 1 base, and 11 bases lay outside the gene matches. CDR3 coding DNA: TGTGCCAGCAGCTTAGGACTAGCGGGATCCCTCGGCGGGTACTTC. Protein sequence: CASSLGLAGSLGGYF.

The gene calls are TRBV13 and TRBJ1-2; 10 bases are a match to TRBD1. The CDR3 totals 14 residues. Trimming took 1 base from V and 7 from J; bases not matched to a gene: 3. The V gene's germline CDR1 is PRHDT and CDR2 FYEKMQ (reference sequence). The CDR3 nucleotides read TGTGCCAGCAGCTTAGCAGGGACAGGGGCTGGCTACACCTTC. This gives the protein CASSLAGTGAGYTF.

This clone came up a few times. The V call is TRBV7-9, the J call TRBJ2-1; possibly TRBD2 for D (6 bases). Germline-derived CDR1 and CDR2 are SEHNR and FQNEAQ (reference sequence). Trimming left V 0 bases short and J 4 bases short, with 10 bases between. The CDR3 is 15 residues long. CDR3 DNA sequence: TGTGCCAGCAGCTTAGCGGGCGGGGTATACAATGAGCAGTTCTTC. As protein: CASSLAGGVYNEQFF.

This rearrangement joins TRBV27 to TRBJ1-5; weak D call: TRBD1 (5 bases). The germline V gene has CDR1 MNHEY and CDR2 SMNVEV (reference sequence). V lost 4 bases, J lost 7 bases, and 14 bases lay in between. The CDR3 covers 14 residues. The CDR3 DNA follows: TGTGCCAGCAGTTACGGAGGGGTTGGCCAGCCCCAGCATTTT. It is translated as CASSYGGVGQPQHF.

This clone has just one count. The CDR3 DNA follows: TGTGCCAGCAGCGCTGGACTGCCCTACGAGCAGTACTTC. Translating gives CASSAGLPYEQYF. The rearrangement uses TRBV9 and TRBJ2-7, with D perhaps matching TRBD2 (5 bases). CDR1 is SGDLS, CDR2 YYNGEE, per germline. This CDR3 contains 13 residues. V lost 3 bases and J lost 2, with 9 bases in between.

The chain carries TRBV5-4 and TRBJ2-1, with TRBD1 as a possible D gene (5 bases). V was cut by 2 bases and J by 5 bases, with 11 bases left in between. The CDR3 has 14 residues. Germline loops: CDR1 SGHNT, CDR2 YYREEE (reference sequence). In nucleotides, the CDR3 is TGTGCCAGCAGCTTTCAGGGTCGGAACAATGAGCAGTTCTTC. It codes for CASSFQGRNNEQFF.

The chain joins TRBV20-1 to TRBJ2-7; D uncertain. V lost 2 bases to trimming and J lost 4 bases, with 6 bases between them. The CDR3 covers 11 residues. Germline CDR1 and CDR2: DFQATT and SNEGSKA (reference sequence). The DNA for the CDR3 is TGCAGTGCTAGATCGGGTTACGAGCAGTACTTC. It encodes CSARSGYEQYF.

The DNA for the CDR3 is TGTGCCAGCAGCCTCCGGGACAGGGTAATCGGGGATACGCAGTATTTT. It is translated as CASSLRDRVIGDTQYF. The chain uses TRBV9 and TRBJ2-3; TRBD1 matches 9 bases. Germline-derived CDR1 and CDR2 are SGDLS and YYNGEE. The ends lost 4 bases at V and 6 bases at J; junction bases unmatched: 12. The CDR3 has 16 residues. Full variable domain (outside the CDR3, taken from reference TRBV9 and TRBJ2-3): DSGVTQTPKHLITATGQRVTLRCSPRSGDLSVYWYQQSLDQGLQFLIQYYNGEERAKGNILERFSAQQFPDLHSELNLSSLELGDSALYFCASSLRDRVIGDTQYFGPGTRLTVL.